This T cell receptor (beta chain) was captured by sequencing in a study of T cell changes during pregnancy in multiple sclerosis. About this clone itself: The sample has other DNA sequences that encode this CDR3 too.

Some clones are missing from TCRdb's copy, which holds only in-frame ones; the method was immunoSEQ multiplex PCR. The sample has some 89,000 clones, roughly 93% seen once; the top ten hold about 2.3%. V lost 4 bases and J 5 bases, leaving 12 bases between the germline ends. Germline-derived CDR1 and CDR2 are SGHRS and YFSETQ. The CDR3 is 13 residues long. The V and J genes are TRBV5-1 and TRBJ1-1, with a weak D call TRBD1 (6 bases). The TCR sequence derives from a female donor with multiple sclerosis, enrolled in a pregnancy study. Sequencing used peripheral blood, obtained in the third trimester of pregnancy. In DNA form, the CDR3 reads TGCGCCAGCAGCCTAGAGGGGGGGACTGAAGCTTTCTTT. The encoded protein is CASSLEGGTEAFF.